This is a list of T cell receptor beta chains from one sample in a study of kidney transplant recipient with SARS-CoV-2 infection. MiXCR, applied by TCRdb to the reads, yields one record per CDR3 protein. The sample includes fewer than 250,000 distinct CDR3 sequences, around 30% of them seen just once. This specimen consisted of a blood sample, obtained at baseline and on roughly day 110 from a kidney transplant recipient. The receptors originated from a male patient aged 25-45 years who had COVID-19 and was a kidney transplant recipient. Certain T cells may be donor cells from the graft. Both conserved end residues are part of each CDR3. The D gene is left open where the match is weak. A clone size is listed for some rows: how often the clone was seen (once, few, many), or a class if it is expanded.

cdr3_aa	cdr3_nt	clone_size	v_call	j_call	d_call
CASSPGLGGNTGELFF	TGTGCCAGCAGTCCAGGACTAGGGGGGAACACCGGGGAGCTGTTTTTT	few	TRBV2	TRBJ2-2	.
CASSEGPRNTDTQYF	TGTGCCAGCAGCGAAGGTCCGAGGAATACAGATACGCAGTATTTT	few	TRBV5-6	TRBJ2-3	.
CASSWGSGVWAGQYF	TGTGCCAGCAGCTGGGGGTCAGGGGTTTGGGCCGGACAGTACTTC	many	TRBV13	TRBJ2-7	.
CAWSVRVEGIAYEQYF	TGTGCCTGGAGTGTACGAGTGGAGGGAATAGCCTACGAGCAGTACTTC	many	TRBV30	TRBJ2-7	.
CASSLPDLGSDEQYF	TGTGCCAGCAGTTTACCTGACCTGGGAAGCGACGAGCAGTACTTC	many	TRBV28	TRBJ2-7	.
CATSKSVRCGKTYGYTF	TGTGCCACCAGCAAAAGTGTAAGGTGTGGAAAGACCTATGGCTACACCTTC	few	TRBV15	TRBJ1-2	.
CASKSTGVTDTQYF	TGCGCCAGCAAGTCGACAGGGGTCACAGATACGCAGTATTTT	many	TRBV5-1	TRBJ2-3	TRBD1
CSVPLADTQYF	TGCAGCGTCCCACTAGCAGATACGCAGTATTTT	many	TRBV29-1	TRBJ2-3	.
CASSNLGRGSTGELFF	TGTGCCAGTAGTAACCTGGGTCGAGGGAGCACCGGGGAGCTGTTTTTT	many	TRBV19	TRBJ2-2	.
CASSSLVTDTKSGQLLTF	TGTGCCAGCAGTTCGCTGGTTACCGATACAAAGTCGGGCCAACTCCTGACTTTC	.	TRBV2	TRBJ2-6	.
CASSQDGVWGYAF	TGCGCCAGCAGCCAAGATGGGGTTTGGGGCTACGCCTTC	.	TRBV4-3	TRBJ1-2	.
CASSLLSSLIISYEQYF	TGTGCCAGCAGCTTATTGTCATCCCTCATTATCTCCTACGAGCAGTACTTC	many	TRBV5-6	TRBJ2-7	.
CASRMTGDAYEQYF	TGTGCCAGCAGAATGACAGGGGATGCCTACGAGCAGTACTTC	.	TRBV6-2/TRBV6-3	TRBJ2-7	TRBD1
CATSPTGGGADTQYF	TGTGCCACCAGCCCCACCGGGGGAGGGGCAGATACGCAGTATTTT	many	TRBV15	TRBJ2-3	TRBD2
CASRSSGGSYEQYF	TGTGCCAGCCGTTCTAGCGGGGGTTCCTACGAGCAGTACTTC	many	TRBV6-2/TRBV6-3	TRBJ2-7	TRBD2
CASSARVTSRKTYGYTF	TGCGCCAGCAGTGCCCGAGTCACTTCTAGAAAGACCTATGGCTACACCTTC	many	TRBV10-2	TRBJ1-2	.
CASSPSFPISFSETQYF	TGTGCCAGCAGCCCATCGTTTCCCATTTCTTTCTCTGAGACCCAGTACTTC	many	TRBV3-1	TRBJ2-5	.
CATPGGTGILPYEQYF	TGTGCCACCCCGGGGGGGACAGGGATCCTTCCGTACGAGCAGTACTTC	.	TRBV6-1	TRBJ2-7	.
CASSLTTGTGVFSSYNEQFF	TGTGCCAGCAGTTTGACTACCGGGACAGGGGTCTTCAGCTCCTACAATGAGCAGTTCTTC	.	TRBV6-5	TRBJ2-1	TRBD1
CASSQTGDQPQHF	TGTGCCAGCAGCCAGACAGGGGATCAGCCCCAGCATTTT	many	TRBV14	TRBJ1-5	TRBD1